One sample yielded the 8 T cell receptor beta chains listed below, sequenced in a study of blood T cell repertoires in COVID-19. Clones were read by immunoSEQ multiplex PCR, and TCRdb kept only the in-frame ones, dropping some. The sample has roughly 410,000 clones, around 87% seen once. The sequencing sample was made of peripheral blood. The receptors originated from a woman in her sixties or seventies with COVID-19, enrolled during active disease.

The chain links TRBV5-1 to TRBJ2-7; 10 bases match TRBD2. This CDR3 is built from 18 residues. CDR1 SGHRS and CDR2 YFSETQ come from the germline V gene. V gave up 0 bases and J gave up 3 bases; unmatched junction bases: 12. The CDR3: CASSLGSGRTSGVYEQYF. The CDR3 nucleotides are TGCGCCAGCAGCTTGGGCTCAGGACGAACTAGCGGGGTCTACGAGCAGTACTTC.

As DNA, the CDR3 is TGTGCCAGCAGCAAAAATACCGGACTGGGCAATCAGCCCCAGCATTTT. The encoded protein is CASSKNTGLGNQPQHF. The chain recombines TRBV3-1 (or the pseudogene TRBV3-2) with TRBJ1-5; D uncertain. Per the germline V gene, CDR1 is LGHDT and CDR2 is YNNKEL (reference sequence). Trimming took off 5 bases at V and 2 bases at J, with 16 bases between the two ends. The CDR3 sequence is 16 residues long.

The chain joins TRBV19 to TRBJ1-6, with D maybe TRBD1 (5 bases). The V gene's germline CDR1 is LNHDA and CDR2 SQIVND (reference sequence). The length of the CDR3 is 13 residues. V lost 1 base, J lost 9 bases, and 7 bases lay in between. The CDR3 loop reads CASSIAGISPLHF. In nucleotides, the CDR3 is TGTGCCAGTAGTATAGCAGGGATTTCACCCCTCCACTTT.

CDR3 amino acids: CATSVQVLGTDTQYF. For the CDR3, the DNA is TGTGCCACCAGCGTACAGGTGTTGGGCACAGATACGCAGTATTTT. The chain employs TRBV15 and TRBJ2-3, with D possibly being TRBD1 (5 bases). Germline V gene data show CDR1 as LNHNV and CDR2 as YYDKDF (reference sequence). V was shortened by 5 bases and J by 1 base, with 13 bases between the two germline ends. The CDR3 runs to 15 residues.

The genes are TRBV25-1 and TRBJ2-2; D may be TRBD2 (7 bases). The germline V gene encodes CDR1 MGHDK and CDR2 SYGVNS. The length of the CDR3 is 17 residues. V was cut by 0 bases and J by 7 bases, with 18 bases left in between. The DNA for the CDR3 is TGTGCCAGCAGTGAATATGGCGGGGGCGCGAAACTCGGGGAGCTGTTTTTT. Protein sequence: CASSEYGGGAKLGELFF.

The rearrangement joins TRBV6-6 to TRBJ1-2; D is undetermined. Between the trimmed V and J ends, which lost 3 bases and 12 bases, there was a span of 14 bases. The CDR3 is made up of 12 amino acids. The germline CDR1 and CDR2 sequences are MNHNY and SVGAGI (reference sequence). The CDR3, as DNA: TGTGCCAGCAGTTATACGGGAGTCGCGAACACCTTC. This encodes CASSYTGVANTF.

The chain combines TRBV15 with TRBJ1-5; perhaps TRBD1 as D (5 bases). Trimming pared 3 bases from V and 3 bases from J, leaving 15 bases between. CDR3 length: 16 residues. The V gene's germline CDR1 is LNHNV and CDR2 YYDKDF (reference sequence). The CDR3 here is CATSSATGLVNQPQHF. DNA for the CDR3: TGTGCCACCAGCAGTGCCACGGGACTGGTCAATCAGCCCCAGCATTTT. The full variable domain, rest sourced from reference TRBV15 and TRBJ1-5, is DAMVIQNPRYQVTQFGKPVTLSCSQTLNHNVMYWYQQKSSQAPKLLFHYYDKDFNNEADTPDNFQSRRPNTSFCFLDIRSPGLGDTAMYLCATSSATGLVNQPQHFGDGTRLSIL.

The chain has TRBV27 and TRBJ1-1; D unresolved. The germline V and J ends were trimmed by 2 bases and 1 base, with 14 bases remaining between them. CDR1 is MNHEY, CDR2 SMNVEV, per germline (reference sequence). The CDR3 totals 16 residues. The CDR3, as DNA: TGTGCCAGCAGTTTAACCACTCCCGTGAGGAACACTGAAGCTTTCTTT. Translated, it gives CASSLTTPVRNTEAFF.